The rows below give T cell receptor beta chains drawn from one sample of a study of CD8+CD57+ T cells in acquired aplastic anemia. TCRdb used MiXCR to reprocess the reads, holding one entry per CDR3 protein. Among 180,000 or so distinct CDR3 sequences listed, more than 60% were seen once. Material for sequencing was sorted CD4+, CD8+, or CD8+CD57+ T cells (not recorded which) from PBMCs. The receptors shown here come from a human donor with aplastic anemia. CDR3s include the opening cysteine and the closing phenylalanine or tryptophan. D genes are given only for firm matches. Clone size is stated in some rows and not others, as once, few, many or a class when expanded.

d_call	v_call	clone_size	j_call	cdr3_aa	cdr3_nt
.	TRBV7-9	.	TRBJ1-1	CASSEGGAFF	TGTGCCAGCAGCGAGGGGGGGGCTTTCTTT
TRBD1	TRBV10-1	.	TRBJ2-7	CASSDLRTGAYEQYF	TGCGCCAGCAGTGACCTTCGGACAGGGGCCTACGAGCAGTACTTC
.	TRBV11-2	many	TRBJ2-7	CASSSTPSGVHEQYF	TGTGCCAGCAGCTCCACCCCCTCAGGGGTCCACGAGCAGTACTTC
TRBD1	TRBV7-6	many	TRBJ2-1	CASSSYEQGAGNEQFF	TGTGCCAGCAGCTCCTATGAACAGGGGGCTGGCAATGAGCAGTTCTTC
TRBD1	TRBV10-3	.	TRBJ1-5	CAISETDRGGNQPQHF	TGTGCCATCAGTGAGACCGACAGGGGCGGCAATCAGCCCCAGCATTTT
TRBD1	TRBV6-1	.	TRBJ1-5	CAISEGQNQPQHF	TGTGCCATCAGTGAGGGACAGAATCAGCCCCAGCATTTT
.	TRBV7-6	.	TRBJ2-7	CASSLESFLSGRIYEQYF	TGTGCCAGCAGCTTAGAAAGTTTTCTAAGTGGCAGAATCTACGAGCAGTACTTC
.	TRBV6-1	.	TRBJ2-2	CASSWDLRTGELFF	TGTGCCAGCAGTTGGGACCTACGCACCGGGGAGCTGTTTTTT
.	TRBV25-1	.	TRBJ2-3	CASSEPPGGTFSTDTQYF	TGTGCCAGCAGTGAACCCCCTGGCGGAACATTCAGCACAGATACGCAGTATTTT
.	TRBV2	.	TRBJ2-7	CASSEYPGSYEQYF	TGTGCCAGCAGTGAATACCCAGGGAGCTACGAGCAGTACTTC
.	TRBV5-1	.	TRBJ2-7	CASSLVSDRSSYEQYF	TGCGCCAGCAGCTTGGTCTCCGACAGGTCCTCCTACGAGCAGTACTTC
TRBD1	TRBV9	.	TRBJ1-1	CASSAWDREAFF	TGTGCCAGCAGCGCGTGGGACAGGGAAGCTTTCTTT
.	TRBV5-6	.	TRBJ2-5	CASSLTGTQETQYF	TGTGCCAGCAGTTTAACAGGTACCCAAGAGACCCAGTACTTC
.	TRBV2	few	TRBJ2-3	CASSGPSTDTQYF	TGTGCCAGCAGCGGCCCTAGCACAGATACGCAGTATTTT